The 17 T cell receptor beta chains listed next were all sequenced from one sample in a study of cytomegalovirus exposure and HLA in healthy donors. Primers: 60 Vbeta forward and 13 Jbeta reverse. Data came from immunoSEQ multiplex PCR; TCRdb stores just in-frame clones and leaves some out. The repertoire holds 150,000 to 200,000 clones, with around 80% as singletons. Sequenced input: PBMCs. These receptors all come from a woman aged 40 to 50 in good health and CMV-seronegative.

The genes are TRBV5-1 and TRBJ2-3; 10 bases line up with TRBD2. Trimming cost V 4 bases and J 2 bases; bases outside gene matches: 4. The CDR3 is made up of 15 amino acids. Per germline, CDR1 SGHRS and CDR2 YFSETQ. The CDR3 reads CASSGAGGVTDTQYF. The CDR3 DNA is TGCGCCAGCAGCGGAGCGGGAGGGGTCACAGATACGCAGTATTTT.

The chain combines TRBV27 with TRBJ2-1; D possibly corresponds to TRBD2 (5 bases). Per the germline V gene, CDR1 is MNHEY and CDR2 is SMNVEV (reference sequence). This CDR3 comprises 14 residues. The V gene lost 3 bases and the J gene lost 0 bases, with 6 bases spanning the gap. CDR3 residues: CASSFDYSYNEQFF. The CDR3 DNA sequence: TGTGCCAGCAGTTTTGACTACTCCTACAATGAGCAGTTCTTC.

This clone was seen only once. The chain joins TRBV18 to TRBJ1-1; D is uncertain. V lost 3 bases and J 1 base, leaving 12 bases between the germline ends. The CDR3 has 15 amino acids. The V gene's germline CDR1 is KGHSH and CDR2 LQKENI. CDR3 coding DNA: TGTGCCAGCTCACCTAGTGGAGGGCCGAACACTGAAGCTTTCTTT. Its protein is CASSPSGGPNTEAFF.

The sample holds a few counts of this clone. The genes are TRBV6-6 and TRBJ1-2; TRBD1 matches 10 bases. Per the germline V gene, CDR1 is MNHNY and CDR2 is SVGAGI (reference sequence). Trimming cost V 8 bases and J 7 bases; bases outside gene matches: 13. The CDR3 spans 15 residues. CDR3 region: CASLRTGGHNTGYTF. As DNA, the CDR3 is TGTGCCAGCCTCCGGACAGGGGGGCATAATACTGGCTACACCTTC.

For the CDR3, the DNA is TGCGCCAGCAGCTTAGGAGTAGTGGACACCGGGGAGCTGTTTTTT. As protein: CASSLGVVDTGELFF. This rearrangement joins TRBV5-1 to TRBJ2-2; D gene uncertain. CDR1 is SGHRS and CDR2 is YFSETQ in the germline V gene. The CDR3 sequence is 15 residues long. The germline V and J ends were trimmed by 2 bases and 3 bases, with 11 bases remaining between them.

This sequence joins TRBV5-6 and TRBJ2-3; D might be TRBD1 (5 bases). The V end lost 6 bases, the J end lost 2 bases, and 13 bases lay between the germline ends. This CDR3 has 14 residues. Germline values: CDR1 SGHDT, CDR2 YYEEEE. This CDR3 reads CASTLGLITDTQYF. CDR3 nucleotide sequence: TGTGCCAGCACCCTGGGGCTAATCACAGATACGCAGTATTTT. The entire variable domain, with the rest obtained from reference TRBV5-6 and TRBJ2-3, is as follows: DAGVTQSPTHLIKTRGQQVTLRCSPKSGHDTVSWYQQALGQGPQFIFQYYEEEERQRGNFPDRFSGHQFPNYSSELNVNALLLGDSALYLCASTLGLITDTQYFGPGTRLTVL.

J is TRBJ2-3 and V is TRBV2; 7 bases fit TRBD2. From germline, CDR1 is SNHLY and CDR2 FYNNEI. CDR3 length equals 11 residues. V lost 5 bases to trimming and J lost 10 bases; unmatched junction nucleotides: 3. CDR3 sequence reads: CASSWREPQYF. The CDR3 DNA sequence: TGTGCCAGCAGTTGGCGGGAGCCGCAGTATTTT.

The chain combines TRBV11-2 with TRBJ2-1; 8 positions agree with TRBD1. V was pared by 5 bases and J by 1 base, with 7 bases of the junction left unmatched. CDR1 is SGHAT and CDR2 is FQNNGV in the germline V gene. This CDR3 contains 16 residues. This CDR3 reads CASSRLTGESYNEQFF. CDR3 sequence (DNA): TGTGCCAGCAGCCGACTGACAGGGGAGTCCTACAATGAGCAGTTCTTC. The full variable domain, completed using reference TRBV11-2 and TRBJ2-1, is EAGVAQSPRYKIIEKRQSVAFWCNPISGHATLYWYQQILGQGPKLLIQFQNNGVVDDSQLPKDRFSAERLKGVDSTLKIQPAKLEDSAVYLCASSRLTGESYNEQFFGPGTRLTVL.

This chain connects TRBV6-5 to TRBJ2-5, with 7 bases aligning to TRBD2. The J segment lost 4 bases and the V segment lost 7 bases, leaving 9 bases of the junction unmatched. The CDR3 runs 14 residues. Per germline, CDR1 MNHEY and CDR2 SVGAGI. The CDR3 DNA sequence: TGTGCCAGCACTCAGGCGGGAGTGGGAGAGACCCAGTACTTC. The encoded protein is CASTQAGVGETQYF.

The CDR3 sequence: CASSFLDTEAFF. CDR3 nucleotide sequence: TGTGCCAGCAGCTTTTTAGACACTGAAGCTTTCTTT. V gene TRBV5-6 combines with J gene TRBJ1-1; D not certain. Germline lookup yields CDR1 SGHDT and CDR2 YYEEEE. V was clipped by 2 bases and J by 3 bases, with 5 bases between them. The CDR3 consists of 12 residues.

V and J are TRBV5-4 and TRBJ1-6; D is ambiguous. The germline V and J ends were trimmed by 6 bases and 7 bases, with 17 bases remaining between them. The V gene's germline CDR1 is SGHNT and CDR2 YYREEE (reference sequence). The CDR3 spans 15 residues. CDR3 protein: CASTEGPLWNSPLHF. The CDR3 bases are TGTGCCAGCACCGAGGGTCCGTTATGGAATTCACCCCTCCACTTT.

V and J are TRBV6-6 and TRBJ1-4, with D possibly TRBD1 on 5 matching bases. This CDR3 spans 13 amino acids. Per the germline V gene, CDR1 is MNHNY and CDR2 is SVGAGI (reference sequence). Trimming cost V 1 base and J 7 bases, with 7 bases left between them. CDR3 sequence reads: CASSYLGGEKLFF. The CDR3 bases are TGTGCCAGCAGTTACTTGGGGGGTGAAAAACTGTTTTTT.

The chain combines TRBV5-1 with TRBJ1-2, with D possibly matching TRBD1 (6 bases). V dropped 1 base and J dropped 8 bases, with 9 bases sitting between them. The CDR3 contains 12 residues. Germline values: CDR1 SGHRS, CDR2 YFSETQ. This CDR3 reads CASSLQGLGYTF. DNA of the CDR3: TGCGCCAGCAGCTTGCAGGGGCTAGGCTACACCTTC.

The chain uses TRBV27 and TRBJ2-5; TRBD2 matches 13 bases. Germline trimming cut 4 bases from V and 5 bases from J; bases unmatched to any gene: 4. CDR3 length: 15 residues. Germline V gene lookup returns CDR1 MNHEY and CDR2 SMNVEV (reference sequence). The CDR3 sequence is CASSSWTSGSETQYF. Written as DNA, the CDR3 is TGTGCCAGCAGTTCATGGACTAGCGGGAGTGAGACCCAGTACTTC.

The gene calls are TRBV30 and TRBJ2-5; D is perhaps TRBD1 (5 bases). There are 17 residues in the CDR3. V lost 5 bases to trimming and J lost 0 bases, with 22 bases between them. Germline V gene data show CDR1 as GTSNPN and CDR2 as SVGIG (reference sequence). The DNA for the CDR3 is TGTGCCTGGGGTCGGCAGGGCCGAGGATGGGACCAAGAGACCCAGTACTTC. Translating gives CAWGRQGRGWDQETQYF.

V and J are TRBV19 and TRBJ2-1; D is perhaps TRBD1 (5 bases). Germline lookup yields CDR1 LNHDA and CDR2 SQIVND (reference sequence). The CDR3 sequence is 18 residues long. The germline V and J ends were trimmed by 5 bases and 2 bases, with 22 bases remaining between them. The CDR3 coding sequence is TGTGCCAGTAGTGCCTCGATGGCGCTAGGGGCCGCCTACAATGAGCAGTTCTTC. This sequence encodes CASSASMALGAAYNEQFF.

The table lists this clone with a count of one. The chain carries TRBV7-2 and TRBJ1-6, with 7 bases identical to TRBD1. The CDR3 consists of 18 residues. J lost 0 bases, V lost 2 bases, and 7 bases had no gene match. In germline, CDR1 is SGHTA, CDR2 FQGNSA. CDR3 amino acids: CASSLQTGFFSYNSPLHF. CDR3 DNA sequence: TGTGCCAGCAGCTTACAGACAGGGTTTTTCTCCTATAATTCACCCCTCCACTTT.